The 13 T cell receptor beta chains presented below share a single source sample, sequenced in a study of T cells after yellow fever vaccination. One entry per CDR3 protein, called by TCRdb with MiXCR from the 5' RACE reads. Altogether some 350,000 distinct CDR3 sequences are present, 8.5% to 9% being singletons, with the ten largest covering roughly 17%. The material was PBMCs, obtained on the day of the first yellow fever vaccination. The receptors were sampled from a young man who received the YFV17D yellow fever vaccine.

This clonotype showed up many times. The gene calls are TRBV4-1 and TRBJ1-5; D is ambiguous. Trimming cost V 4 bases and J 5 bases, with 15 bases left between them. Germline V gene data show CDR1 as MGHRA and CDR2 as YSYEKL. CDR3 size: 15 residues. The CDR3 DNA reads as TGCGCCAGCAGCCTACAATCGCCAGGAGATCAGCCCCAGCATTTT. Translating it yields CASSLQSPGDQPQHF.

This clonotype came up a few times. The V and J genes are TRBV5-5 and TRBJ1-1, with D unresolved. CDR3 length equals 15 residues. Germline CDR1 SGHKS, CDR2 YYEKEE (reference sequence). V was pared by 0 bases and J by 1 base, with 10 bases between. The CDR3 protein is CASSLADPPNTEAFF. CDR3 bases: TGTGCCAGCAGCTTGGCCGATCCCCCGAACACTGAAGCTTTCTTT.

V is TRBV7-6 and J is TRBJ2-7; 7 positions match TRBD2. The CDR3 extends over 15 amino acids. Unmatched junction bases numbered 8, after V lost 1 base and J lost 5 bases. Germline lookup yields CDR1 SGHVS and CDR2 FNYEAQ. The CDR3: CASSLGIRGSNEQYF. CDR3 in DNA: TGTGCCAGCAGCTTAGGAATCCGCGGGAGCAACGAGCAGTACTTC.

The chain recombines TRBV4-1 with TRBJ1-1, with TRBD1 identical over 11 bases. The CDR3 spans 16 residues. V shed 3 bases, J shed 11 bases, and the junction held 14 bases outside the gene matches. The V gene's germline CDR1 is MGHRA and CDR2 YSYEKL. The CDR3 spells CASSQRGQGALEGAFF. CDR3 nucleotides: TGCGCCAGCAGCCAGAGAGGACAGGGGGCGCTTGAAGGTGCTTTCTTT.

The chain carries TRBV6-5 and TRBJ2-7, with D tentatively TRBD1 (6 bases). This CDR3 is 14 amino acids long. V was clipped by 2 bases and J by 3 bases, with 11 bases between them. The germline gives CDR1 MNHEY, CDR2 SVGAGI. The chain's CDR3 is CASSYEDRIYEQYF. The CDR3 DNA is TGTGCCAGCAGTTACGAAGACAGGATCTACGAGCAGTACTTC.

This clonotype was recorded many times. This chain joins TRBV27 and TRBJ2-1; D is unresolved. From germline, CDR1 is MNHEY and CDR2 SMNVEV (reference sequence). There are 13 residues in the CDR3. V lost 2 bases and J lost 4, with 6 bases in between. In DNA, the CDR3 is TGTGCCAGCAGTTTAAAGGGATACAATGAGCAGTTCTTC. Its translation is CASSLKGYNEQFF.

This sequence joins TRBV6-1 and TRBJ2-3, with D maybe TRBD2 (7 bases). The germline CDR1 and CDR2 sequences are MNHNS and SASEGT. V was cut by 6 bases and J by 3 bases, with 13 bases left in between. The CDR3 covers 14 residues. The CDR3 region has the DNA TGTGCCAGCAGGAGGGGGGGGCGGACAGATACGCAGTATTTT. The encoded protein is CASRRGGRTDTQYF.

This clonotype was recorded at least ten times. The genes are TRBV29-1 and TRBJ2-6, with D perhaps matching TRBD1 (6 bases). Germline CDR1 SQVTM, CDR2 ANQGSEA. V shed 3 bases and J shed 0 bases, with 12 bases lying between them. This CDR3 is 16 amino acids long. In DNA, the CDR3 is TGCAGCGTTGAGAGGGACACTGACTCTGGGGCCAACGTCCTGACTTTC. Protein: CSVERDTDSGANVLTF.

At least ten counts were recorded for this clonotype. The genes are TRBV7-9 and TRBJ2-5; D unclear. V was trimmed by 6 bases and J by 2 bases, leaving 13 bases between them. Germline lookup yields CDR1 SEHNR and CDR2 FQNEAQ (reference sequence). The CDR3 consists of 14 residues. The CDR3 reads CASRSRVSQETQYF. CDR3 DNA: TGTGCCAGCAGATCTAGGGTCAGTCAAGAGACCCAGTACTTC.

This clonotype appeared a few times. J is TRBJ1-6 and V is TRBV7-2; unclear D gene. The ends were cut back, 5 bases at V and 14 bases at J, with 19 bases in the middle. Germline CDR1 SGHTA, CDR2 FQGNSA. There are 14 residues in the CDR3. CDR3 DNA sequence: TGTGCCAGCAGCCCCATCCCGACGGCTTCGGCCCTCCACTTT. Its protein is CASSPIPTASALHF.

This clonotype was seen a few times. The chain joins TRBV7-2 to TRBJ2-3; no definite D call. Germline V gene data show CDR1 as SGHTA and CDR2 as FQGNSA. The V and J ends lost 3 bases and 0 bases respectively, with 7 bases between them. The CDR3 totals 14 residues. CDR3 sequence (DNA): TGTGCCAGCAGCTTCTACTGGAGCACAGATACGCAGTATTTT. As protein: CASSFYWSTDTQYF.

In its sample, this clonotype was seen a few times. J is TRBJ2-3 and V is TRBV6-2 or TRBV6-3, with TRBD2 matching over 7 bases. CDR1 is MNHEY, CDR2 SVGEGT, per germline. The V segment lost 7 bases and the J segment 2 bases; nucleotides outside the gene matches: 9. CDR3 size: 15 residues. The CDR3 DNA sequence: TGTGCCAGCAAAGTACGAGCGGGGATCACAGATACGCAGTATTTT. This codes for CASKVRAGITDTQYF.

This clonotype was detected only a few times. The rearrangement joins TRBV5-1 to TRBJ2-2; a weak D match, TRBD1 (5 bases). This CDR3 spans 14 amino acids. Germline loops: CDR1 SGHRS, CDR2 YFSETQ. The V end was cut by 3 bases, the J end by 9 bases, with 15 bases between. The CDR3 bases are TGCGCCAGCAGCTCAGGACAACCTGGAAGGGAGCTGTTTTTT. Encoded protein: CASSSGQPGRELFF.